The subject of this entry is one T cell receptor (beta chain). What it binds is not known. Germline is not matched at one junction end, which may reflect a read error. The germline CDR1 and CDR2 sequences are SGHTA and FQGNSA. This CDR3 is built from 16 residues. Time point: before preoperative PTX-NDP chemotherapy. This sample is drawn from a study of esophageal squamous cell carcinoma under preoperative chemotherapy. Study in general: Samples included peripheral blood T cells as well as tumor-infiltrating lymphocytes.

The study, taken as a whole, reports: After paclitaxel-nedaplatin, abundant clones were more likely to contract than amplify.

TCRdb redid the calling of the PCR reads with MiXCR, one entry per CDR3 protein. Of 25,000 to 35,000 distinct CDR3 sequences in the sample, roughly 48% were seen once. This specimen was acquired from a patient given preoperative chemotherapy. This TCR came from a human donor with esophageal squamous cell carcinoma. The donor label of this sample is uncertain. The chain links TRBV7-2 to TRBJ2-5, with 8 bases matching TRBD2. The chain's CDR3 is CASSVAGRRAKNTQYF. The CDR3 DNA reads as TGTGCCAGCAGCGTAGCGGGGCGCCGGGCCAAAAACACCCAGTACTTC.